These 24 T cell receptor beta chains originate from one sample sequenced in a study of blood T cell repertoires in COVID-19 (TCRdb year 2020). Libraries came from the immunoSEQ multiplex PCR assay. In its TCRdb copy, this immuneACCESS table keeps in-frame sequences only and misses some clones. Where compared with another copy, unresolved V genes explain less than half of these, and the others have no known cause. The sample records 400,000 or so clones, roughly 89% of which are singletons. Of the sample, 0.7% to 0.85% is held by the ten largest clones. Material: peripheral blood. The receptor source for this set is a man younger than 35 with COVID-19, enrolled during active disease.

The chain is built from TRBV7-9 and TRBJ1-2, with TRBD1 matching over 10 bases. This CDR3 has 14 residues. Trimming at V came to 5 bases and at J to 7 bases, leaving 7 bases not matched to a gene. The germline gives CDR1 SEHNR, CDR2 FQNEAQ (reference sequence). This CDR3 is CASSPGTGVVGYTF. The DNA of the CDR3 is TGTGCCAGCAGCCCCGGGACAGGGGTGGTTGGCTACACCTTC.

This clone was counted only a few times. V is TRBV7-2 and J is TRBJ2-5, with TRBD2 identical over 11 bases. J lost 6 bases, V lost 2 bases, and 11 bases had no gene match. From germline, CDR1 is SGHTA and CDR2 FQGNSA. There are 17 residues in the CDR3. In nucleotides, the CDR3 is TGTGCCAGCAGCTTAAGGGGTTTAGCGGGAGGGCAGAAGACCCAGTACTTC. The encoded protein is CASSLRGLAGGQKTQYF.

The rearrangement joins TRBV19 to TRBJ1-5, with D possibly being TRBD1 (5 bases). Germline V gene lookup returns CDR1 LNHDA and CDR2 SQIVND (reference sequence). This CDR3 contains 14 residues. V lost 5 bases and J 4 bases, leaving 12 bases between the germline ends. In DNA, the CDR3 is TGTGCCAGTAGTTTCGCTCAGGGTAATCAGCCCCAGCATTTT. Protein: CASSFAQGNQPQHF. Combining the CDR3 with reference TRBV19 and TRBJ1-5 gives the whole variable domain DGGITQSPKYLFRKEGQNVTLSCEQNLNHDAMYWYRQDPGQGLRLIYYSQIVNDFQKGDIAEGYSVSREKKESFPLTVTSAQKNPTAFYLCASSFAQGNQPQHFGDGTRLSIL.

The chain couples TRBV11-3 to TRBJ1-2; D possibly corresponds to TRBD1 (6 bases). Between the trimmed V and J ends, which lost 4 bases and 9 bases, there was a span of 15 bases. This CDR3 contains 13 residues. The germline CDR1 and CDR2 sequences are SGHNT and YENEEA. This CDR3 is CASSSEQGLSYTF. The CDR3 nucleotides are TGTGCCAGCAGCTCTGAGCAGGGGTTAAGCTACACCTTC. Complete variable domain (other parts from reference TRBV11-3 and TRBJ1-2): EAGVVQSPRYKIIEKKQPVAFWCNPISGHNTLYWYLQNLGQGPELLIRYENEEAVDDSQLPKDRFSAERLKGVDSTLKIQPAELGDSAVYLCASSSEQGLSYTFGSGTRLTVV.

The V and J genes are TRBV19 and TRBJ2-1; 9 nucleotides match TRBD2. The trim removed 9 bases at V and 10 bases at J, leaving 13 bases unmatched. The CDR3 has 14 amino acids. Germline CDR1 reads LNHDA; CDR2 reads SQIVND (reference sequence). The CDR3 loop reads CASKPGLAAREQFF. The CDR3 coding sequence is TGTGCCAGCAAGCCGGGACTAGCTGCCCGGGAGCAGTTCTTC.

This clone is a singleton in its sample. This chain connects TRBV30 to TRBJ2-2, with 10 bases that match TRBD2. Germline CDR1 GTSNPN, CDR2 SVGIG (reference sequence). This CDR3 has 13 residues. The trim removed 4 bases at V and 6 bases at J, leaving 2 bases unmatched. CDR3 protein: CAWTGTSAGELFF. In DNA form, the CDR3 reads TGTGCCTGGACCGGGACTAGCGCCGGGGAGCTGTTTTTT. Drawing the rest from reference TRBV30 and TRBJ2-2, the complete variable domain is SQTIHQWPATLVQPVGSPLSLECTVEGTSNPNLYWYRQAAGRGLQLLFYSVGIGQISSEVPQNLSASRPQDRQFILSSKKLLLSDSGFYLCAWTGTSAGELFFGEGSRLTVL.

The CDR3 reads CASSLSGSGGGELFF. DNA for the CDR3: TGTGCCAGCAGTTTATCAGGTTCGGGGGGCGGGGAGCTGTTTTTT. The J gene is TRBJ2-2, the V gene TRBV27; 7 bases agree with TRBD2. There are 15 residues in the CDR3. Per germline, CDR1 MNHEY and CDR2 SMNVEV (reference sequence). The trim removed 0 bases at V and 7 bases at J, leaving 5 bases unmatched.

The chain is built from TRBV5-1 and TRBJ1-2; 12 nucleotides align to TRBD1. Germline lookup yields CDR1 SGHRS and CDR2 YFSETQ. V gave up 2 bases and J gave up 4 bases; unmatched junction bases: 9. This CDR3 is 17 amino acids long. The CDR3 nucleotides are TGCGCCAGCAGCTTTAGGGGACAGGGGGCTGGTGGCTATGGCTACACCTTC. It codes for CASSFRGQGAGGYGYTF.

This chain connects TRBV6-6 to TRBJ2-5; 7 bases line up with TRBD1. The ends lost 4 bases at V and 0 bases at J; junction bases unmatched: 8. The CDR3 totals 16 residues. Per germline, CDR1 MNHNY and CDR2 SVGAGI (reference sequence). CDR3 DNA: TGTGCCAGCAGTTCCTTGGGACAGAAGTACCAAGAGACCCAGTACTTC. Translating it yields CASSSLGQKYQETQYF.

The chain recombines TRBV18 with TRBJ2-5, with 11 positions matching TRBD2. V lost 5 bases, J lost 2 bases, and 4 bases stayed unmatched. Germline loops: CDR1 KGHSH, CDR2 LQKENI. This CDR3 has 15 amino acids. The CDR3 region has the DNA TGTGCCAGCTCAAATAGCGGGAGGGAACAAGAGACCCAGTACTTC. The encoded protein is CASSNSGREQETQYF.

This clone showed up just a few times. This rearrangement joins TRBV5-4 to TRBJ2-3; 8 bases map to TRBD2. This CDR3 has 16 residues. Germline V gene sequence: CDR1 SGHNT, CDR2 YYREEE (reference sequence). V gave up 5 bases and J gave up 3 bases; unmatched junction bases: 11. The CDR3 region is CASRGAPGLETDTQYF. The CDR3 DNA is TGTGCCAGCAGGGGGGCCCCGGGACTAGAGACAGATACGCAGTATTTT.

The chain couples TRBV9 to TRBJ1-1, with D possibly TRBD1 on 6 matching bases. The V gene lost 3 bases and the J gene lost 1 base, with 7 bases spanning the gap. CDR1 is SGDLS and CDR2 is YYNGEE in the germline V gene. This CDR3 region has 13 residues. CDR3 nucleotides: TGTGCCAGCAGCGAAGGGGGGAACACTGAAGCTTTCTTT. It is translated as CASSEGGNTEAFF.

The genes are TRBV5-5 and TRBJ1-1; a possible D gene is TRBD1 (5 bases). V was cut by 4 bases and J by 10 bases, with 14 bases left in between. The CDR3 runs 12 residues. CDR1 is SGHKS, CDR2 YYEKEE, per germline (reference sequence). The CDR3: CASSASGYGAFF. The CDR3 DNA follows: TGTGCCAGCAGCGCATCAGGGTATGGAGCTTTCTTT.

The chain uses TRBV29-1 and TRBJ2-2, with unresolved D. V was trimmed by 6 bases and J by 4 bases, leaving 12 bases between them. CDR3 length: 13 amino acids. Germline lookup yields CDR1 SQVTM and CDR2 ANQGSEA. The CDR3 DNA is TGCAGCGTACCGTCCCCGGGCACCGGGGAGCTGTTTTTT. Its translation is CSVPSPGTGELFF.

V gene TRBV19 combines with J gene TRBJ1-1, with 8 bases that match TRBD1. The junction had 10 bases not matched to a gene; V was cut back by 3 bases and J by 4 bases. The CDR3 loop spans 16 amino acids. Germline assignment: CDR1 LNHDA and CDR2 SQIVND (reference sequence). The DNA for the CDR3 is TGTGCCAGTAGTATTCAGCAGGGGGCGAGGTTCACTGAAGCTTTCTTT. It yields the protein CASSIQQGARFTEAFF.

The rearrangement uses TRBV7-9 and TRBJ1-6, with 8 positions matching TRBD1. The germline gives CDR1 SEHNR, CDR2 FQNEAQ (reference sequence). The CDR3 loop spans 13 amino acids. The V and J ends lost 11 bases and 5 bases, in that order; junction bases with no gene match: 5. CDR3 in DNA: TGTGCCGGTTCGGGACAGGATAATTCACCCCTCCACTTT. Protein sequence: CAGSGQDNSPLHF.

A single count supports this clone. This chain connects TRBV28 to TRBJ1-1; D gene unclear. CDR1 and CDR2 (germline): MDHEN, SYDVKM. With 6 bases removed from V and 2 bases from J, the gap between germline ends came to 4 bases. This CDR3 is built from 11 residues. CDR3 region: CASRLNTEAFF. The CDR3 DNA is TGTGCCAGCAGACTCAACACTGAAGCTTTCTTT.

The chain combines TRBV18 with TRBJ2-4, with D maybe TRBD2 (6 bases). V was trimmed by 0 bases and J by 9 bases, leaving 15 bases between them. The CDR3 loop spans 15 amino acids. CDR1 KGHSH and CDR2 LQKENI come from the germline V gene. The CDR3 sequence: CASSPPVGTLGIQYF. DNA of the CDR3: TGTGCCAGCTCACCACCAGTCGGGACTCTAGGCATTCAGTACTTC. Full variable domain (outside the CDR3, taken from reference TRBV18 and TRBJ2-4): NAGVMQNPRHLVRRRGQEARLRCSPMKGHSHVYWYRQLPEEGLKFMVYLQKENIIDESGMPKERFSAEFPKEGPSILRIQQVVRGDSAAYFCASSPPVGTLGIQYFGAGTRLSVL.

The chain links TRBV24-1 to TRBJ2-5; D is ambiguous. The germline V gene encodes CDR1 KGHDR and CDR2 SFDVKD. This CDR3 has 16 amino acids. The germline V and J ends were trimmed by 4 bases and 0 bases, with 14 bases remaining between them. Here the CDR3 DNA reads TGTGCCACCAGTGACCCGAGGTACGGGTACCAAGAGACCCAGTACTTC. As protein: CATSDPRYGYQETQYF.

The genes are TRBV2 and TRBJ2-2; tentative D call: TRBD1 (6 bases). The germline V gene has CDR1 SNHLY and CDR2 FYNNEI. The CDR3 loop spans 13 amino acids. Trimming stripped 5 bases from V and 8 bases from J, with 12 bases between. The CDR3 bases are TGTGCCAGCAGTAAACAGGGACCGGGGGAGCTGTTTTTT. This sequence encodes CASSKQGPGELFF.

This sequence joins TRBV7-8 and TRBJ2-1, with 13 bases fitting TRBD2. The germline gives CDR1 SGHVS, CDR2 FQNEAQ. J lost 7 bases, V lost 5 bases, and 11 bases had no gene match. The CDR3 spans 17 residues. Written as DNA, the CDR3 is TGTGCCAGCAGCGCCCGGACTAGCGGGAGCTTTACGAATGAGCAGTTCTTC. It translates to CASSARTSGSFTNEQFF.

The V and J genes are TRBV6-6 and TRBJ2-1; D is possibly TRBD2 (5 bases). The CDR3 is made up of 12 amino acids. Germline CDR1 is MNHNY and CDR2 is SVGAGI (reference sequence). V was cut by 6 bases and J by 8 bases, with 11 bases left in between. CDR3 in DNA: TGTGCCAGCAGCCAGAGCGGCTATGAGCAGTTCTTC. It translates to CASSQSGYEQFF.

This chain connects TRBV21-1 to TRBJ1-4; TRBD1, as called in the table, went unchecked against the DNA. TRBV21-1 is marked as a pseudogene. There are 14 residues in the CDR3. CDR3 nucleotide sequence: TGTGCCAGCAGCAAAGACAGGGATCTCGAAAAACTGTTTTTT. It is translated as CASSKDRDLEKLFF.

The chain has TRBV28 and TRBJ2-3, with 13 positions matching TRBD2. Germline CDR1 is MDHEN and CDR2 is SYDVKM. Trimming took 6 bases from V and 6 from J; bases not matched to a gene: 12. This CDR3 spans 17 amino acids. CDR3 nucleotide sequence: TGTGCCAGCAGCCCGGGACTAGCGGGACCCGCAAGGGATACGCAGTATTTT. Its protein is CASSPGLAGPARDTQYF.